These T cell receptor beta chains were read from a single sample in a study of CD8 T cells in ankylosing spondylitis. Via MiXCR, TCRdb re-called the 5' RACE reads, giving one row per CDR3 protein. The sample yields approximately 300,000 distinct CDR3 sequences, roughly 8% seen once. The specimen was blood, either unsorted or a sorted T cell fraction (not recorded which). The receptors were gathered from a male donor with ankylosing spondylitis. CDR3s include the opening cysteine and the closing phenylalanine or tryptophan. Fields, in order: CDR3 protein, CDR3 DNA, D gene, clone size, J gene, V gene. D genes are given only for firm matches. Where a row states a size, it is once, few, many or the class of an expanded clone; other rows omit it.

CSVGRGTGGYEQYF,TGCAGCGTTGGCCGGGGGACAGGGGGGTACGAGCAGTACTTC,TRBD1,few,TRBJ2-7,TRBV29-1
CASSSLPDPVPSNTQYF,TGTGCCAGCAGTTCCCTGCCCGACCCAGTCCCCTCGAATACGCAGTATTTT,NA,few,TRBJ2-3,TRBV12-3/TRBV12-4
CASSPSISNTGELFF,TGTGCCAGCAGCCCGTCGATATCGAACACCGGGGAGCTGTTTTTT,NA,NA,TRBJ2-2,TRBV7-2
CASSLRLAGGPRHNEQFF,TGTGCCAGCAGTTTAAGACTAGCGGGAGGGCCACGGCACAATGAGCAGTTCTTC,TRBD2,few,TRBJ2-1,TRBV28
CASTALGINTEAFF,TGCGCCAGCACCGCGTTGGGCATTAACACTGAAGCTTTCTTT,NA,NA,TRBJ1-1,TRBV5-1
CASSQRTSDNEQFF,TGCGCCAGCAGCCAACGGACTAGCGACAATGAGCAGTTCTTC,TRBD2,NA,TRBJ2-1,TRBV5-1
CASLIWSGTGEAFF,TGTGCCAGCCTGATCTGGTCAGGGACAGGTGAAGCTTTCTTT,TRBD1,NA,TRBJ1-1,TRBV2
CASSPLALETQYF,TGTGCCAGCAGCCCCCTCGCTTTAGAGACCCAGTACTTC,NA,few,TRBJ2-5,TRBV7-2
CSVAPTPDTSYEQYF,TGCAGCGTTGCCCCAACTCCCGATACAAGCTACGAGCAGTACTTC,NA,many,TRBJ2-7,TRBV29-1
CSAPPLLAEGDNEQFF,TGCAGTGCCCCCCCCCTCTTGGCGGAGGGAGACAATGAGCAGTTCTTC,NA,few,TRBJ2-1,TRBV20-1